This is a list of T cell receptor beta chains from one sample in a study of low-dose radiotherapy and immunotherapy resistance in tumors. TCRdb itself ran the reads through MiXCR, one entry per CDR3 protein. The sample lists 75,000 to 95,000 distinct CDR3 sequences, 20% to 25% occurring once. Here the sequenced sample was PBMCs, taken after low-dose radiotherapy plus immunotherapy. These receptors were obtained from a female donor with ovarian cancer. Each CDR3 is given with its conserved first and last residue. Clone size is shown for a subset of rows, as once, few, many or a class of expanded clone.

v_call	j_call	clone_size	cdr3_aa
TRBV5-1	TRBJ2-2	-	CASREGTSGITGELFF
TRBV3-1	TRBJ2-7	many	CASSPGGGDEQYF
TRBV20-1	TRBJ2-3	many	CSVGSRDTQYF
TRBV7-9	TRBJ2-5	-	CASSLVLARQETQYF
TRBV4-1	TRBJ2-7	many	CASSQANTGEVYEQYF
TRBV7-9	TRBJ2-7	-	CASSLTSPPLYF
TRBV6-2/TRBV6-3	TRBJ1-5	-	CASRIWTEDQPQHF
TRBV4-3	TRBJ2-7	many	CASSPSEGAFEQYF
TRBV7-2	TRBJ2-7	many	CASRVTSGTAYEQYF
TRBV23-1	TRBJ1-6	many	CASSRAEPPLHF
TRBV9	TRBJ2-1	-	CASSVLPSGMFYEQFF
TRBV6-1	TRBJ1-2	-	CASSEFGQIFRNYGYTF
TRBV24-1	TRBJ1-2	many	CATTQDRTGYTF
TRBV5-5	TRBJ1-1	many	CASSLPGVGTEAFF
TRBV2	TRBJ2-5	many	CASSQGSQETQYF
TRBV10-3	TRBJ2-1	once	CAAGRETGGANEQFF
TRBV7-2	TRBJ2-3	many	CASSPVGTTQYF
TRBV30	TRBJ1-6	-	CAWKTGGSFNSPLHF
TRBV20-1	TRBJ2-4	many	CSANRGRSENIQYF
TRBV20-1	TRBJ1-1	-	CSARDGSTGLNPEAFF
TRBV18	TRBJ1-1	many	CASSPGGRGTEAFF
TRBV20-1	TRBJ2-7	-	CSARQGAYEQYF
TRBV12-3/TRBV12-4	TRBJ1-4	-	CASSPRQASTNEKLFF
TRBV28	TRBJ2-7	few	CASKPGGTYEQYF
TRBV3-1	TRBJ1-2	many	CASSQGQGVGYTF
TRBV19	TRBJ2-1	many	CASSARTARRNEQFF
TRBV7-6	TRBJ1-4	many	CASSPVAEKLFF
TRBV28	TRBJ1-5	many	CASSQRIGNQPQHF
TRBV9	TRBJ2-1	many	CASSVSGSGYNEQFF
TRBV18	TRBJ1-1	many	CASSDRGVNTEAFF
TRBV4-2	TRBJ1-5	many	CASSQRQGGQPQHF
TRBV11-2	TRBJ2-3	many	CASSMPRGGLTDTQYF
TRBV5-4	TRBJ2-7	many	CASRPEQGTYEQYF
TRBV27	TRBJ2-1	few	CASSLGQGYYNEQFF
TRBV29-1	TRBJ1-6	many	CSVGDRENSPLHF
TRBV25-1	TRBJ2-3	-	CASSPSGTDTQYF
TRBV7-2	TRBJ2-4	many	CASSSGLADVNIQYF
TRBV5-4	TRBJ2-2	-	CASSSVVNTGELFF
TRBV4-1	TRBJ1-5	many	CASSSGTGAGQPQHF
TRBV28	TRBJ2-5	many	CASSIDRAWGETQYF
TRBV20-1	TRBJ2-1	many	CSATSGRAYNEQFF
TRBV2	TRBJ2-2	many	CASSEQLAGAANTGELFF
TRBV7-2	TRBJ2-1	many	CASSLKNEQFF
TRBV21-1	TRBJ2-7	-	CASSKGQRGEQYF
TRBV5-1	TRBJ1-2	many	CASSLDGSSNYGYTF
TRBV4-3	TRBJ2-7	many	CASSQGVGAYEQYF
TRBV20-1	TRBJ2-7	many	CSARLAGGRTTYEQYF
TRBV20-1	TRBJ1-4	-	CSARTGQGLFF
TRBV24-1	TRBJ1-1	many	CATSDLPAQYTEAFF
TRBV30	TRBJ2-2	many	CAWSVQGNTGELFF
TRBV4-3	TRBJ2-2	few	CASSPTGAGELFF
TRBV12-3/TRBV12-4	TRBJ1-1	many	CASSLVQGAGEAFF
TRBV12-3/TRBV12-4	TRBJ1-3	many	CASSWAPRFGTGERANTIYF
TRBV7-2	TRBJ1-5	-	CASSFGGQNQPQHF
TRBV28	TRBJ2-3	many	CASSSRTSGGRTDTQYF
TRBV5-5	TRBJ1-1	many	CASSLFGGTEAFF
TRBV29-1	TRBJ1-1	-	CSVGGGRAAFF
TRBV24-1	TRBJ1-5	-	CATSLGQGGQPQHF
TRBV6-2/TRBV6-3	TRBJ1-4	many	CASSYETGTGGGDEKLFF